This T cell receptor (beta chain) comes out of a study of post-analysis software for immune sequencing data. Overall study results and limits: Roughly five TRBV segments were significantly more frequent in patients than in controls. TRBV5-6, TRBV5-1 and TRBV20-1 were among these segments.

This clonotype came up a few times. Its matching antigen is unknown. Tagging with unique molecular identifiers was a feature of the TCR beta cDNA libraries. TCRdb called the PCR reads again in MiXCR, with one record for every CDR3 protein. Of about 820,000 distinct CDR3 sequences listed, approximately 53% are singletons. This CDR3 contains 14 residues. V was clipped by 3 bases and J by 2 bases, with 8 bases between them. The sample was blood. The receptor was isolated from a girl aged 5 to 17 with multiple sclerosis. The chain combines TRBV12-3 or TRBV12-4 with TRBJ2-1; perhaps TRBD1 as D (5 bases). The CDR3 loop is CASSLGLAYNEQFF. In DNA, the CDR3 is TGTGCCAGCAGTTTGGGGCTAGCCTACAATGAGCAGTTCTTC.